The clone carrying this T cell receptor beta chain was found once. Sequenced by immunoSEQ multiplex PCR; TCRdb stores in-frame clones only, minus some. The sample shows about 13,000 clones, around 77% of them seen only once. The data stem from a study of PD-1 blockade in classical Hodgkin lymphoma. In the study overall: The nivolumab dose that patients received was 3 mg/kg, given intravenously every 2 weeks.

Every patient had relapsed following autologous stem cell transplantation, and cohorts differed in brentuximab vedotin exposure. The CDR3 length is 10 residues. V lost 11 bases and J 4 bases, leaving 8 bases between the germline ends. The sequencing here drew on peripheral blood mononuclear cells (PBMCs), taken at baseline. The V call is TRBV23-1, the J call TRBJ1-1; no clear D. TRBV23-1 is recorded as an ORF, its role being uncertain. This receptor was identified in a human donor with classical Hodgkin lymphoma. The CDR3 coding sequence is TGCGCCGGAAACCGCACTGAAGCTTTCTTT. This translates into CAGNRTEAFF.